This paragraph reports one T cell receptor beta chain. TCRdb re-called the 5' RACE reads, yielding one record per CDR3 amino acid sequence without DNA. There are about 460,000 distinct CDR3 sequences in the sample, with almost 1.5% held by the top ten. The data stem from a study of T cells expressing NK-cell markers. Turning to the study itself: The eight sequenced donors comprised seven who were HCMV-seropositive and one who was seronegative.

The CDR3 length is 16 residues. Per germline, CDR1 SGHRS and CDR2 YFSETQ. The chain has TRBV5-1 and TRBJ1-1; TCRdb designates TRBD1, a call that cannot be tested without DNA. Sequencing was performed on blood T cells: a sorted CD56 or NKG2C T cell subset, CD4+ or CD8+ T cells, or bulk PBMC T cells (not recorded which). The origin of this receptor is a woman aged 50 to 65 in good health. CDR3 region: CASSLSLGVRNTEAFF.